This TCR beta chain was observed in a study of radiotherapy plus CTLA-4 blockade in lung cancer. Study details: Among all patients, roughly 19% showed objective responses, while 30% to 35% had disease control. Study-level results: Expansion of tumor-derived TCR clones was observed in blood after radiotherapy plus ipilimumab.

With respect to this clone: As yet, its antigen is unknown.

This CDR3 is 13 amino acids long. In germline, CDR1 is MNHEY, CDR2 SVGAGI. V was shortened by 8 bases and J by 3 bases, with 14 bases between the two germline ends. Patients in the study, people with chemo-refractory metastatic non-small-cell lung cancer, received focal radiation plus ipilimumab CTLA-4 blockade. TCRdb's copy holds only in-frame clones and misses some; the assay was immunoSEQ multiplex PCR. The sample includes 95,000 to 150,000 clones, approximately 90% seen only once; the top ten take approximately 7.2%. This clonotype originated in a human donor with non-small cell lung cancer that progressed on radiotherapy plus ipilimumab. The source material was peripheral blood, sampled from a patient treated with radiotherapy plus ipilimumab. The gene calls are TRBV6-5 and TRBJ2-7, with D perhaps being TRBD1 or TRBD2 (5 bases each). CDR3 loop: CASVGTDHYEQYF. DNA for the CDR3: TGTGCCAGCGTGGGGACGGACCACTACGAGCAGTACTTC.